The 22 T cell receptor beta chains below were found in one sample sequenced in a study of radiotherapy plus CTLA-4 blockade in lung cancer. Generated by immunoSEQ multiplex PCR, the TCRdb table keeps only in-frame clones and is missing some. Of 32,000 or so clones listed, about 69% are singletons. The sequencing used peripheral blood, collected from a patient treated with radiotherapy plus ipilimumab. The receptors were gathered from a human donor with non-small cell lung cancer that progressed on radiotherapy plus ipilimumab.

The chain employs TRBV7-9 and TRBJ2-7; D uncertain. V was cut by 2 bases and J by 2 bases, with 7 bases left in between. The CDR3 extends over 13 amino acids. CDR1 SEHNR and CDR2 FQNEAQ come from the germline V gene (reference sequence). The CDR3 protein is CASSLPGAYEQYF. CDR3 in DNA: TGTGCCAGCAGCTTACCCGGAGCCTACGAGCAGTACTTC.

The rearrangement joins TRBV5-4 to TRBJ2-1; TRBD2 matches at 8 bases. CDR1 and CDR2 from the germline V gene are SGHNT and YYREEE (reference sequence). Losses at the gene ends were 4 bases for V and 0 bases for J; bases not matched to a gene: 6. CDR3 length equals 16 residues. The CDR3 DNA reads as TGTGCCAGCAGCGGTGTCGGGGGGGGCTCCTACAATGAGCAGTTCTTC. The encoded protein is CASSGVGGGSYNEQFF.

This clone was observed a handful of times. CDR3: CASSSPSNDDRGQYEQYF. In nucleotides, the CDR3 is TGTGCCAGCAGCTCCCCCTCCAACGACGACAGGGGGCAATACGAGCAGTACTTC. This rearrangement joins TRBV7-9 to TRBJ2-7; 10 nucleotides match TRBD1. CDR3 length: 18 residues. Germline V gives CDR1 SEHNR, CDR2 FQNEAQ (reference sequence). The junction had 16 bases not matched to a gene; V was cut back by 4 bases and J by 4 bases. The entire variable domain, with the rest obtained from reference TRBV7-9 and TRBJ2-7, is as follows: DTGVSQNPRHKITKRGQNVTFRCDPISEHNRLYWYRQTLGQGPEFLTYFQNEAQLEKSRLLSDRFSAERPKGSFSTLEIQRTEQGDSAMYLCASSSPSNDDRGQYEQYFGPGTRLTVT.

This clone was detected only once. The J gene is TRBJ2-3, the V gene TRBV28; D ambiguous. V lost 3 bases, J lost 3 bases, and 10 bases lay in between. The CDR3 is made up of 14 amino acids. Germline V gene lookup returns CDR1 MDHEN and CDR2 SYDVKM. The CDR3 coding sequence is TGTGCCAGCAGTTTCGTGCTAGGTACAGATACGCAGTATTTT. This translates into CASSFVLGTDTQYF.

This chain joins TRBV13 and TRBJ2-7; 8 nucleotides line up with TRBD1. The CDR3 has 14 amino acids. Germline lookup yields CDR1 PRHDT and CDR2 FYEKMQ (reference sequence). J was trimmed by 1 base and V by 4 bases; bases with no gene match: 3. This chain's CDR3 is CASSSGQGSYEQYF. The CDR3 nucleotides read TGTGCCAGCAGCTCCGGACAGGGTTCCTACGAGCAGTACTTC.

This sequence joins TRBV2 and TRBJ2-7; 7 positions match TRBD2. Germline assignment: CDR1 SNHLY and CDR2 FYNNEI. There are 12 residues in the CDR3. The J segment lost 7 bases and the V segment lost 4 bases, leaving 4 bases of the junction unmatched. In DNA, the CDR3 is TGTGCCAGCAGTGTCGGAGCGGGGGAGCAGTACTTC. Residues: CASSVGAGEQYF.

The V gene is TRBV27, the J gene TRBJ1-5; maybe TRBD1 (6 bases). CDR3 length: 16 amino acids. Deletions cut 4 bases from V and 4 bases from J, with 17 bases between. In germline, CDR1 is MNHEY, CDR2 SMNVEV (reference sequence). The CDR3 is CASSSDPGTRNQPQHF. CDR3 DNA: TGTGCCAGCAGTTCGGACCCCGGGACACGAAATCAGCCCCAGCATTTT.

V is TRBV28 and J is TRBJ1-5; 7 bases line up with TRBD1. The CDR3 runs 15 residues. V trimming: 5 bases; J trimming: 0 bases; junction bases outside the gene matches: 4. From germline, CDR1 is MDHEN and CDR2 SYDVKM. The CDR3 DNA reads TGTGCCAGCAGTCCCGGGACAGATAGCAATCAGCCCCAGCATTTT. Its protein is CASSPGTDSNQPQHF.

The chain couples TRBV12-5 to TRBJ1-1; D possibly corresponds to TRBD1 (5 bases). Germline CDR1 LGHNT, CDR2 FRNRAP. V lost 6 bases to trimming and J lost 2 bases, with 25 bases between them. The length of the CDR3 is 18 residues. CDR3 DNA sequence: TGTGCTAGTGGAGCCCCAGGGTCCGGGGTAAGGGGAAACACTGAAGCTTTCTTT. Encoded protein: CASGAPGSGVRGNTEAFF.

This clone was detected only a few times. The gene calls are TRBV9 and TRBJ1-2, with D possibly TRBD1 on 5 matching bases. CDR3 size: 14 residues. Per the germline V gene, CDR1 is SGDLS and CDR2 is YYNGEE. With 0 bases removed from V and 0 bases from J, the gap between germline ends came to 6 bases. The CDR3 region has the DNA TGTGCCAGCAGCGTAGAGGACACTAACTATGGCTACACCTTC. Its translation is CASSVEDTNYGYTF.

V gene TRBV28 combines with J gene TRBJ2-2; D perhaps matches TRBD1 (6 bases). V lost 5 bases and J lost 6, with 10 bases in between. This CDR3 has 13 residues. In germline, CDR1 is MDHEN, CDR2 SYDVKM. CDR3 protein: CASSPEGAGELFF. DNA for the CDR3: TGTGCCAGCAGTCCCGAGGGGGCCGGGGAGCTGTTTTTT.

This sequence joins TRBV30 and TRBJ1-6; possible D gene TRBD1, 6 bases. Trimming left V 2 bases short and J 4 bases short, with 15 bases between. The CDR3 spans 16 residues. Germline V lookup: CDR1 GTSNPN, CDR2 SVGIG (reference sequence). CDR3 loop: CAWSRAGASYNSPLHF. The CDR3 DNA is TGTGCCTGGAGTAGGGCAGGGGCGTCATATAATTCACCCCTCCACTTT.

This rearrangement joins TRBV4-1 to TRBJ1-4; D not certain. In germline, CDR1 is MGHRA, CDR2 YSYEKL. V was trimmed by 0 bases and J by 5 bases, leaving 13 bases between them. The CDR3 extends over 16 amino acids. CDR3 loop: CASSQDRGAPNEKLFF. In DNA, the CDR3 is TGCGCCAGCAGCCAAGATCGAGGCGCTCCAAATGAAAAACTGTTTTTT.

The chain carries TRBV4-3 and TRBJ1-2, with TRBD1 matching over 8 bases. CDR3 length: 14 residues. The trim removed 2 bases at V and 3 bases at J, leaving 2 bases unmatched. The V gene's germline CDR1 is LGHNA and CDR2 YSLEER. CDR3 DNA sequence: TGCGCCAGCAGCCAACCGACAGGGGACTATGGCTACACCTTC. Residues: CASSQPTGDYGYTF.

V usage is TRBV4-3 and J usage is TRBJ1-4, with TRBD1 as a possible D gene (6 bases). The CDR3 consists of 15 residues. Germline V gene lookup returns CDR1 LGHNA and CDR2 YSLEER. Trimming cost V 0 bases and J 8 bases, with 13 bases left between them. CDR3 sequence (DNA): TGCGCCAGCAGCCAAGATCTCGGAACAGGGGAAAAACTGTTTTTT. It is translated as CASSQDLGTGEKLFF.

The chain is built from TRBV6-4 and TRBJ1-1; 7 bases agree with TRBD1. Trimming removed 5 bases from V and 2 bases from J; junction bases left unmatched: 5. The germline gives CDR1 MRHNA, CDR2 SNTAGT. CDR3 length equals 14 residues. The CDR3: CASSKGGANTEAFF. As DNA, the CDR3 is TGTGCCAGCAGTAAAGGGGGCGCAAACACTGAAGCTTTCTTT.

The rearrangement joins TRBV29-1 to TRBJ1-1, with D perhaps TRBD1 (5 bases). The CDR3 is made up of 12 amino acids. Germline CDR1 is SQVTM and CDR2 is ANQGSEA. With 3 bases removed from V and 10 bases from J, the gap between germline ends came to 15 bases. The CDR3 DNA reads TGCAGCGTTGAGGTCAGGGCCGGAGGAGCTTTCTTT. Residues: CSVEVRAGGAFF.

The chain employs TRBV4-1 and TRBJ2-7; either TRBD1 or TRBD2 may fit D (5 bases each). Between the trimmed V and J ends, which lost 2 bases and 3 bases, there was a span of 8 bases. The V gene's germline CDR1 is MGHRA and CDR2 YSYEKL. The CDR3 contains 13 residues. CDR3 DNA sequence: TGCGCCAGCAGCCAATTGGGGGACTACGAGCAGTACTTC. Protein product: CASSQLGDYEQYF.

The CDR3 protein is CATSGAETGNEQFF. DNA of the CDR3: TGTGCCACCTCGGGAGCTGAGACAGGGAATGAGCAGTTCTTC. The V gene is TRBV10-3, the J gene TRBJ2-1; TRBD1 might be the D (7 bases). The CDR3 totals 14 residues. From germline, CDR1 is ENHRY and CDR2 SYGVKD. V was clipped by 10 bases and J by 7 bases, with 20 bases between them.

This chain joins TRBV13 and TRBJ2-2, with D possibly TRBD1 on 6 matching bases. CDR1 is PRHDT and CDR2 is FYEKMQ in the germline V gene (reference sequence). The CDR3 has 13 amino acids. Trimming took 8 bases from V and 2 from J, leaving 9 bases between them. The CDR3 loop is CASRDTNTGELFF. The CDR3 DNA reads TGTGCCAGCCGGGACACTAACACCGGGGAGCTGTTTTTT.

CDR3 sequence: CASRRDRSTDTQYF. In nucleotides, the CDR3 is TGTGCCAGCAGGCGGGACAGAAGCACAGATACGCAGTATTTT. The chain employs TRBV6-5 and TRBJ2-3; D possibly corresponds to TRBD1 (7 bases). The CDR3 spans 14 residues. The V end was cut by 6 bases, the J end by 0 bases, with 10 bases between. CDR1 and CDR2 (germline): MNHEY, SVGAGI.

The V call is TRBV4-2, the J call TRBJ2-1, with D possibly TRBD1 on 6 matching bases. Per germline, CDR1 LGHNA and CDR2 YNFKEQ. V lost 1 base to trimming and J lost 8 bases, with 15 bases between them. CDR3 size: 15 residues. This chain's CDR3 is CASSQAPRGSDEQFF. DNA for the CDR3: TGTGCCAGCAGCCAAGCTCCCAGGGGCTCCGATGAGCAGTTCTTC.